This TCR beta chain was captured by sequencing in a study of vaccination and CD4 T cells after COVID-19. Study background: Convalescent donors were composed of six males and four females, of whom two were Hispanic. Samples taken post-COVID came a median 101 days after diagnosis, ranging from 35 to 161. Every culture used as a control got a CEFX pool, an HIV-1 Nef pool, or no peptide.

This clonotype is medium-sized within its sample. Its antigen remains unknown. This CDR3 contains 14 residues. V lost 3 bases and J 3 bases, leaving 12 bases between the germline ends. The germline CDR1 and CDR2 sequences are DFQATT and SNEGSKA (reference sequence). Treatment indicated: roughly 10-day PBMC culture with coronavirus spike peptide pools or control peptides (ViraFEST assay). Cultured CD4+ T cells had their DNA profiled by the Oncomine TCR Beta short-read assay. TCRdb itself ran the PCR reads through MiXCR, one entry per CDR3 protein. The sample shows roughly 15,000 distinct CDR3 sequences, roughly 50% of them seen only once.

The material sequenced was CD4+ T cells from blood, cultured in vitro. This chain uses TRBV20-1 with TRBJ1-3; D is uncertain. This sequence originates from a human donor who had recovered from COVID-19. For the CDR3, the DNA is TGCAGTGCTAGCTCTTCTGGGGTTGGAAACACCATATATTTT. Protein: CSASSSGVGNTIYF.